Listed below are T cell receptor beta chains from one sample, sequenced in a study of T cell responses to AZD1222 COVID-19 vaccine. Method: immunoSEQ multiplex PCR; TCRdb's copy keeps in-frame clones and lacks some. Of 65,000 to 80,000 clones in the sample, 85% to 90% are singletons; the top ten hold around 4.8%. Sequences were derived from peripheral blood, sampled 28 days after the second dose of the MenACWY control vaccine. These receptors were collected from an adult who received the MenACWY meningococcal vaccine as a control. Both conserved end residues are trimmed from each CDR3. Size is stated for part of the rows, as once, few or many counts, or as a class when the clone is expanded.

v_call: TRBV18; clone_size: NA; cdr3_aa: ASSGQQERPQH
v_call: TRBV10-3; clone_size: NA; cdr3_aa: AIKKRGDTDTQY
v_call: TRBV6-6; clone_size: NA; cdr3_aa: ASSLDRSGNQPQH
v_call: TRBV7-3; clone_size: NA; cdr3_aa: ASSSGLVNTEAF
v_call: TRBV27; clone_size: NA; cdr3_aa: ASSLRGPLNYGYT
v_call: TRBV7-3; clone_size: NA; cdr3_aa: ASSLSVAGTSSAGELF
v_call: TRBV19; clone_size: NA; cdr3_aa: ASSMAARGTGELF
v_call: TRBV7-9; clone_size: NA; cdr3_aa: ASSLRQGPNTGELF
v_call: TRBV11-1; clone_size: NA; cdr3_aa: ASSLGVTEQY
v_call: TRBV14; clone_size: NA; cdr3_aa: ASSRKEGVTYEQY
v_call: TRBV12-5; clone_size: NA; cdr3_aa: ASGPGPAIETQY
v_call: TRBV7-2; clone_size: NA; cdr3_aa: ASSLAVVGSYEQY
v_call: TRBV7-9; clone_size: NA; cdr3_aa: ASSLVSIGTHGEREQY
v_call: TRBV9; clone_size: few; cdr3_aa: ASSPGGTGSNEKLF
v_call: TRBV7-8; clone_size: NA; cdr3_aa: ASSSPFRVSTNSPLH
v_call: TRBV5-1; clone_size: NA; cdr3_aa: ASSPGTTNEQF
v_call: TRBV7-8; clone_size: NA; cdr3_aa: ASSLVGRINEKLF
v_call: TRBV5-1; clone_size: NA; cdr3_aa: ASSLVGTGGADTQY
v_call: TRBV9; clone_size: NA; cdr3_aa: ASSVEPGSTEAF
v_call: TRBV30; clone_size: NA; cdr3_aa: AWSVDSYQPQH